This T cell receptor (beta chain) originates from a study of cytomegalovirus exposure and HLA in healthy donors. Regarding the study as a whole: Reportedly, HLA-A and HLA-B alleles of most subjects were accurately predicted from TCR beta. In a later analysis, HLA-associated TCR beta chains were more clonally expanded than equally common others. Rarity characterized most TCR sequences, yet some public TCRs appeared in many donors.

CDR3 length: 17 residues. While unrecorded immune exposures were likely, the donors were nominally healthy when sampled. A remark on this clone: What it recognizes is unknown.

The PCR contained 60 Vbeta and 13 Jbeta primers. Profiled with immunoSEQ multiplex PCR; TCRdb holds only in-frame clones, not every one. This table has under 150,000 clones, about 64% appearing once. What was sequenced was PBMCs. The source is a man aged 18-30 years in good health and CMV-seropositive. The chain carries TRBV12-2 and TRBJ1-1; the table calls TRBD1, which could not be checked here. TRBV12-2 is a pseudogene locus. The CDR3 loop is CASRLSGRGRRGTEAFF. The CDR3 DNA follows: TGTGCAAGTCGCTTATCAGGTAGGGGGCGCCGAGGCACTGAAGCTTTCTTT.